This T cell receptor (beta chain) was recorded in a study of response to subunit inactivated influenza vaccine (dated by TCRdb to between 2018 and 2020). Broadly, across the study: To follow how T cells responded to a trivalent subunit inactivated influenza vaccine, the researchers relied on deep quantitative profiling of the T cell receptor repertoire.

To note about this clonotype: Its antigen has not been determined. No much larger clone is present one base from it, and per-base qualities are unavailable.

Preparation of the library involved RT-PCR. The instrument given in TCRdb is Illumina HiSeq 2500. TCRdb took the public reads, trimmed them with fastp at Q25, ran MiXCR for clone calling and kept in-frame beta chains. Every distinct CDR3 protein forms one entry, paired with its most common genes and DNA. A total of roughly 790,000 distinct CDR3 sequences appear in this sample, around 20% of them only once. The top ten clonotypes cover approximately 10% of the sample. The full study reports these points: The authors proposed that each seasonal influenza vaccination may bring in only a limited number of new T cells.

This TCR was recovered from a middle-aged man who received an inactivated influenza vaccine. Donor details come from another sample of the same person, matched by shared clones. The sample consisted of PBMCs from blood, taken 5 days after vaccination.

The DNA sequence reads TGTGCCAGCAGCTTGGGGTGGAGGGTAGAGACCCAGTACTTC. This codes for CASSLGWRVETQYF. This chain is built from TRBV7-2 and TRBJ2-5; the D gene is possibly TRBD2, with 6 bases matching. Cut back by 3 bases and 4 bases, the V and J ends lie 12 bases apart. Per the germline V gene, SGHTA is the CDR1 and FQGNSA is the CDR2. There are 14 amino acids in the CDR3, from cysteine to phenylalanine inclusive. Only the CDR3 region is kept as DNA, spanning 42 bases read in frame from base 1.